This TCR beta chain comes out of a study of blood T cell repertoires in COVID-19. The CDR3 spans 15 residues. Trimming pared 7 bases from V and 5 bases from J, leaving 20 bases between. The germline V gene encodes CDR1 LNHDA and CDR2 SQIVND (reference sequence). Membership in each cohort depended on participant-reported clinical history. Using immunoSEQ multiplex PCR, the repertoire was profiled, and TCRdb retains in-frame clones only, with some absent. The profile shows roughly 360,000 clones, around 87% of them singletons. The sequenced material came from PBMCs or T cells enriched from blood (not recorded which). The TCR comes from a woman aged 25 to 39 with acute COVID-19. The chain uses TRBV19 and TRBJ1-2; D may be TRBD1 (6 bases). This CDR3 is CASKSTGQISYGYTF. In DNA form, the CDR3 reads TGTGCCAGTAAGAGCACGGGACAAATATCTTATGGCTACACCTTC.